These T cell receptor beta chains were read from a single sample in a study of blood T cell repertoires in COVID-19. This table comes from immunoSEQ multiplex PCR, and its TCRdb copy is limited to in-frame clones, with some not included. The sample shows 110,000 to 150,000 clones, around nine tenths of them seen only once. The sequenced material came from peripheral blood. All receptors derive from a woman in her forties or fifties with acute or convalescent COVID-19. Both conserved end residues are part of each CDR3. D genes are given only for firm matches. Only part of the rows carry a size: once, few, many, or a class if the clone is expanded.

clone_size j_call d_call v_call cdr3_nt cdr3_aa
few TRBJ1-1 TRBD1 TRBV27 TGTGCCGCATCGGGTCCAGGGGGCACTGAAGCTTTCTTT CAASGPGGTEAFF
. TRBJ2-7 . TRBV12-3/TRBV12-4 TGTGCCAGCAGTTTAGGACTAGAGAACGAGCAGTACTTC CASSLGLENEQYF
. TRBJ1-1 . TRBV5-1 TGCGCCAGCAGCTTTGGGAGTCACCTGGGGACTGAAGCTTTCTTT CASSFGSHLGTEAFF
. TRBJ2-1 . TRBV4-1 TGCGCCAGCAGCCAAGGCAGAGATAAGGCTAGCAGGGGCAATGAGCAGTTCTTC CASSQGRDKASRGNEQFF
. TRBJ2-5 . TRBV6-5 TGTGCCAGCAGTTACTCTCCGACAGGCCAAGAGACCCAGTACTTC CASSYSPTGQETQYF
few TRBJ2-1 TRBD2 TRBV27 TGTGCCAGCACCCCGGGACTAGCCCGCAATGAGCAGTTCTTC CASTPGLARNEQFF
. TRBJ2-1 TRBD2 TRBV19 TGTGCCAGTAGGGCTAGCGGGCGTTCGTACAATGAGCAGTTCTTC CASRASGRSYNEQFF
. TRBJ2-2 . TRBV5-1 TGCGCCAGCAGCTCCGGGACTCTGTCCACCGGGGAGCTGTTTTTT CASSSGTLSTGELFF
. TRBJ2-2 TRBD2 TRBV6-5 TGTGCCAGCAGTCCCCGACTAGCGGGAACCGGGGAGCTGTTTTTT CASSPRLAGTGELFF
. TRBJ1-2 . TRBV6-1 TGTGCCAGCAGTGGCTCCATGCACAGGGTTAACTATGGCTACACCTTC CASSGSMHRVNYGYTF
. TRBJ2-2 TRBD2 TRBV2 TGTGCCAGCAGTTATACTAGCGGAAACACCGGGGAGCTGTTTTTT CASSYTSGNTGELFF
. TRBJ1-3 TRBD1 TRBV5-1 TGCGCCAGCAGCTTGGGGCCCGGGACAGGGGGAAACACCATATATTTT CASSLGPGTGGNTIYF
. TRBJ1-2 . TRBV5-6 TGTGCCAGCAGCTTGGCCCAGGACTATGGCTACACCTTC CASSLAQDYGYTF